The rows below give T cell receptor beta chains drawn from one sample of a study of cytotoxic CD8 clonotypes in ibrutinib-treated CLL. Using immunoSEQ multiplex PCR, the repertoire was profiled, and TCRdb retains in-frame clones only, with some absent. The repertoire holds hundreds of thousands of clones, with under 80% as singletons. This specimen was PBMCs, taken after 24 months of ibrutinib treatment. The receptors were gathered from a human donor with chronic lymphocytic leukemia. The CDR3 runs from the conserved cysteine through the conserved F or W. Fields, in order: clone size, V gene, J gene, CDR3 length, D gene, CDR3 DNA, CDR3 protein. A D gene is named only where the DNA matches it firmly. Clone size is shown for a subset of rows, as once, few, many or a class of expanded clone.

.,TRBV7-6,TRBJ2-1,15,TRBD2,TGTGCCAGCAGCTTACCAGCGGGAGATGCAAATGAGCAGTTCTTC,CASSLPAGDANEQFF
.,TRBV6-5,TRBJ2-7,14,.,TGTGCCAGCAGCCGGGGGGACAGGACCTACGAGCAGTACTTC,CASSRGDRTYEQYF
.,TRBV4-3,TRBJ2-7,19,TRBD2,TGCGCCAGCAGCCAAGGAATCTCCAAGGGTCTAGCGGAGCCCTACGAGCAGTACTTC,CASSQGISKGLAEPYEQYF
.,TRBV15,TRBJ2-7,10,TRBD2,TGTGCCCCCGAGCGGGGCGAGCAGTACTTC,CAPERGEQYF
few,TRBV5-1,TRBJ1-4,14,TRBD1,TGCGCCAGCAGCGTGGGACAGGGAGATGAAAAACTGTTTTTT,CASSVGQGDEKLFF
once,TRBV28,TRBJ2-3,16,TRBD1,TGTGCCAGCAGTGTCACAGGGGTAGGAGTTACAGATACGCAGTATTTT,CASSVTGVGVTDTQYF
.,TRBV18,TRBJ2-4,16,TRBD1,TGTGCCAGCTCACACACAGGGGCAACAGCCAAAAACATTCAGTACTTC,CASSHTGATAKNIQYF
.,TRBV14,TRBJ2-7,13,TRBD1,TGTGCCAGCAGCTCCGGGACAGGGGTCGAGCAGTACTTC,CASSSGTGVEQYF
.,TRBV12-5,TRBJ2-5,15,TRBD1,TGTGCTAGTGCCAGGTTGGGACAGGGGGTAGAGACCCAGTACTTC,CASARLGQGVETQYF
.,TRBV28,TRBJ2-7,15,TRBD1,TGTGCCAGCAGTTTACCCGGGACAGGATACTACGAGCAGTACTTC,CASSLPGTGYYEQYF
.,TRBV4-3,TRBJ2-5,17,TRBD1,TGCGCCAGCAGCCAAGATCTCGGGACAGGGAGTAAAGAGACCCAGTACTTC,CASSQDLGTGSKETQYF
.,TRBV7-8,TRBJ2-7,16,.,TGTGCCAGCAGCCCTATGAGAAGCGGAAACTCCTACGAGCAGTACTTC,CASSPMRSGNSYEQYF
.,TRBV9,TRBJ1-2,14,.,TGTGCCAGCAGCTTCGCACAGGAGAACTATGGCTACACCTTC,CASSFAQENYGYTF
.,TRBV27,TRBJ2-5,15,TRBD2,TGTGCCAGCAGTTTATTCGGGGAGGGCCGGGAGACCCAGTACTTC,CASSLFGEGRETQYF
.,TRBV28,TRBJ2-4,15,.,TGTGCCAGCAGTCCGCGCGGGATCGCCAAAAACATTCAGTACTTC,CASSPRGIAKNIQYF
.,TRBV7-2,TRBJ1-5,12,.,TGTGCCAGCAGCTTGGAGGGGGGTCCCCAGCATTTT,CASSLEGGPQHF
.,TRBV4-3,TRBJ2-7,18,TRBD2,TGCGCCAGCAGCCAAGATAGGGGAAGTAGCGGGAGAATCTACGAGCAGTACTTC,CASSQDRGSSGRIYEQYF
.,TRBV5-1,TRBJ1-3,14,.,TGCGCCAGCAGCTTTGGGGATTTCGGCAACACCATATATTTT,CASSFGDFGNTIYF
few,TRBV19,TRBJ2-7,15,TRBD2,TGTGCCAGTACCGCGGGGGAGGCAGGGTCCTACGAGCAGTACTTC,CASTAGEAGSYEQYF
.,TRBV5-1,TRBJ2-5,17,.,TGCGCCAGCAGCTTCCGGACACAGTCTTTTAGAGGAGAGACCCAGTACTTC,CASSFRTQSFRGETQYF
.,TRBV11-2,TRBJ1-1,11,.,TGTGCCAGCAGCCCCCGCACTGAAGCTTTCTTT,CASSPRTEAFF
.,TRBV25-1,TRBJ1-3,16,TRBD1,TGTGCCAGCAGTGCCAGGACAGGCCTCTCTGGAAACACCATATATTTT,CASSARTGLSGNTIYF
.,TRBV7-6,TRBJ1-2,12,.,TGTGCCAGCAGCTTAACGGATTATGGCTACACCTTC,CASSLTDYGYTF
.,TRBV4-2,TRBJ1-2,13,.,TGTGCCAGCAGCCCTGGCTCCCTGGGGGGCTACACCTTC,CASSPGSLGGYTF
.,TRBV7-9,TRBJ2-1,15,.,TGTGCCTGTTCCGAGGAGACTAGTGGCTACAATGAGCAGTTCTTC,CACSEETSGYNEQFF
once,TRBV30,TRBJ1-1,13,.,TGTGCCTGGGGCGGGCCGGTGAACACTGAAGCTTTCTTT,CAWGGPVNTEAFF
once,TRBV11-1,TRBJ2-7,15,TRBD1,TGTGCCAGCAGCTTAGCGCTTGGGACAGGGGGCGAGCAGTACTTC,CASSLALGTGGEQYF
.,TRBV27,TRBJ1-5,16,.,TGTGCCAGCAGTTTATCTCCGGGCGCTAGCAATCAGCCCCAGCATTTT,CASSLSPGASNQPQHF
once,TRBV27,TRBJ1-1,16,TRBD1,TGTGCCAGCAGTCCCCGACAGGGACGAGGTAGCACTGAAGCTTTCTTT,CASSPRQGRGSTEAFF
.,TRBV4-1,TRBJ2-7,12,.,TGCGCCAGCAGCCAGGCCCCAGGGGAGCAGTACTTC,CASSQAPGEQYF
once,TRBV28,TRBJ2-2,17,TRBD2,TGTGCCAGCAGTTTTCAAACTAGCGGGAGTCAGTACGGGGAGCTGTTTTTT,CASSFQTSGSQYGELFF
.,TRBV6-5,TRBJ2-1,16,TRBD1,TGTGCCAGCAGTTACAAAACGGGACAGGGCTACAATGAGCAGTTCTTC,CASSYKTGQGYNEQFF
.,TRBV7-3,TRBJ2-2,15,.,TGTGCCAGCAGTAACGACAGAGGGTTCACCGGGGAGCTGTTTTTT,CASSNDRGFTGELFF
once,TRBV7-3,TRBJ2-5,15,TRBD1,TGTGCCAGCAGCTTAAACGCAGGGGGTCCGGAGACCCAGTACTTC,CASSLNAGGPETQYF
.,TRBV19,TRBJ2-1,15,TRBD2,TGTGCCAGTAATCCCGGGACTACCAAGCGCAATGAGCAGTTCTTC,CASNPGTTKRNEQFF
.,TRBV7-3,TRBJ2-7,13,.,TGTGCCAGCAGCTTGCAGGGAGCCTACGAGCAGTACTTC,CASSLQGAYEQYF
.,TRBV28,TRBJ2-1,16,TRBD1,TGTGCCAGCAGTTCCGCGGGACAGGGTTATGTTGTTGAGCAGTTCTTC,CASSSAGQGYVVEQFF
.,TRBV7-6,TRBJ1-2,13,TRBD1,TGTGCCAGCAGTACCGACAGGGGGGATGGCTACACCTTC,CASSTDRGDGYTF
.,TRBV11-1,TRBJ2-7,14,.,TGTGCCAGCGGAGCAGGGCAGGGTCCCTACGAGCAGTACTTC,CASGAGQGPYEQYF
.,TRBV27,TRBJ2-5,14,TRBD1,TGTGCCACAATGACAGGGTCGAAGGGGGAGACCCAGTACTTC,CATMTGSKGETQYF
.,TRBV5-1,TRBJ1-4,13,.,TGCGCCAGCAGAAGTGCTTCTAATGAAAAACTGTTTTTT,CASRSASNEKLFF
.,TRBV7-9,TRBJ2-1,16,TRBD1,TGTGCCAGCAGCTTCCCCCCGGGACAGGGTCCCCATGAGCAGTTCTTC,CASSFPPGQGPHEQFF
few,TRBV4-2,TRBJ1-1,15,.,TGTGCCAGCAGCCCATCGGAGGGGATGAACACTGAAGCTTTCTTT,CASSPSEGMNTEAFF
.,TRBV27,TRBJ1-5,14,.,TGTGCCAGCAGTTCCGACAGCCCCGGTCAGCCCCAGCATTTT,CASSSDSPGQPQHF
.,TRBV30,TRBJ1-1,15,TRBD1,TGTGCCTGGAGTGTACTGGGGACAGGGACCACTGAAGCTTTCTTT,CAWSVLGTGTTEAFF
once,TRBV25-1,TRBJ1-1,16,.,TGTGCCAGCAGTGAATTGGTGAGTCGAGGGGACAAGGAAGCTTTCTTT,CASSELVSRGDKEAFF
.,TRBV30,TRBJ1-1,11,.,TGTGCCTGGAGTGTAACGGGCGAAGCTTTCTTT,CAWSVTGEAFF
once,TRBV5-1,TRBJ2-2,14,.,TGCGCCAGCAGCCGGGAGACAGGCACCGGGGAGCTGTTTTTT,CASSRETGTGELFF
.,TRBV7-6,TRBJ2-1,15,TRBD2,TGTGCCAGCAGCTTAACTAGCGCCTCCTACAATGAGCAGTTCTTC,CASSLTSASYNEQFF